These 32 T cell receptor beta chains share one sample of origin, sequenced in a study of T cells expressing NK-cell markers. TCRdb re-called the 5' RACE reads; one entry per CDR3 protein, DNA not given. This sample's table reports 550,000 or so distinct CDR3 sequences. What was sequenced was blood T cells: a sorted CD56 or NKG2C T cell subset, CD4+ or CD8+ T cells, or bulk PBMC T cells (not recorded which). These receptors were obtained from a man younger than 35 in good health.

This chain uses TRBV5-1 with TRBJ2-1; TCRdb's D gene call, TRBD1, goes unchecked for lack of DNA. CDR1 is SGHRS, CDR2 YFSETQ, per germline. The CDR3 covers 16 residues. CDR3 loop: CASSLAQGGGPREQFF.

The rearrangement joins TRBV3-1 to TRBJ2-7; TCRdb designates TRBD2, a call that cannot be tested without DNA. Germline CDR1 reads LGHDT; CDR2 reads YNNKEL (reference sequence). The CDR3 contains 15 residues. CDR3: CASSTGTSGTNEQYF.

The V and J genes are TRBV4-3 and TRBJ2-5. This CDR3 has 13 residues. Germline lookup yields CDR1 LGHNA and CDR2 YSLEER. The CDR3 here is CASSQEIQETQYF.

The chain combines TRBV5-1 with TRBJ2-2; TCRdb names TRBD2, which stays unverified in the absence of DNA. CDR1 and CDR2 from the germline V gene are SGHRS and YFSETQ. CDR3 length equals 16 residues. CDR3 region: CASSFRSVGGAGELFF.

J is TRBJ1-2 and V is TRBV5-6; TCRdb lists TRBD1, though no DNA is available to test this call. The CDR3 is 18 amino acids. The germline V gene encodes CDR1 SGHDT and CDR2 YYEEEE. The chain's CDR3 is CASSAMPVPTRTNYGYTF.

The chain has TRBV6-2 or TRBV6-3 and TRBJ1-1. CDR1 MNHEY and CDR2 SVGEGT come from the germline V gene. The CDR3 consists of 15 residues. The CDR3 is CASSWSRALNTEAFF.

CDR3 amino acids: CASSSDREIFGETQYF. The chain has TRBV18 and TRBJ2-5. Germline CDR1 is KGHSH and CDR2 is LQKENI. This CDR3 has 16 residues.

The CDR3 spells CASSQWPHYEQYF. This chain uses TRBV14 with TRBJ2-7; TCRdb's D call, TRBD1, is unchecked because there is no DNA. This CDR3 region has 13 residues. The germline V gene encodes CDR1 SGHDN and CDR2 FVKESK.

The rearrangement uses TRBV14 and TRBJ1-4; TCRdb calls TRBD1, which cannot be checked without DNA. Germline values: CDR1 SGHDN, CDR2 FVKESK. The length of the CDR3 is 15 residues. This chain's CDR3 is CASSRKTGPSEKLFF.

V and J are TRBV5-1 and TRBJ2-1; TCRdb picks TRBD2, but there is no DNA to check that call. The CDR3 sequence is 13 residues long. The germline gives CDR1 SGHRS, CDR2 YFSETQ. CDR3 sequence reads: CASRLSGSNEQFF. Using reference TRBV5-1 and TRBJ2-1 for the parts outside the CDR3, the full variable domain is KAGVTQTPRYLIKTRGQQVTLSCSPISGHRSVSWYQQTPGQGLQFLFEYFSETQRNKGNFPGRFSGRQFSNSRSEMNVSTLELGDSALYLCASRLSGSNEQFFGPGTRLTVL.

The gene calls are TRBV19 and TRBJ2-5; the TRBD1 assignment by TCRdb is unverifiable without DNA. Germline assignment: CDR1 LNHDA and CDR2 SQIVND (reference sequence). The CDR3 covers 15 residues. CDR3 region: CASSPEHSGTKTQYF.

The chain employs TRBV4-1 and TRBJ1-3; TCRdb returns TRBD1, unconfirmable since there is no DNA. The CDR3 is made up of 15 amino acids. Germline values: CDR1 MGHRA, CDR2 YSYEKL. The CDR3 sequence: CASSQRGSSGNTIYF.

This chain uses TRBV18 with TRBJ1-1. Germline CDR1 reads KGHSH; CDR2 reads LQKENI. The CDR3 runs 14 residues. The CDR3 reads CASSPRPLNAEAFF.

The V call is TRBV12-3 or TRBV12-4, the J call TRBJ1-1; TCRdb outputs TRBD1, but without DNA this stays unchecked. The CDR3 runs to 12 residues. CDR3 loop: CASSSGASEAFF.

V and J are TRBV29-1 and TRBJ2-1; the TCRdb call, TRBD1, lacks DNA for checking. The CDR3 spans 15 residues. Looked up from germline, CDR1 is SQVTM and CDR2 is ANQGSEA. Here the CDR3 reads CSVGGLANSYNEQFF.

The V gene is TRBV12-3 or TRBV12-4, the J gene TRBJ2-1; the TCRdb D gene call, TRBD2, has no DNA to confirm it. The CDR3 extends over 15 amino acids. CDR3 sequence: CASSRVGVPYNEQFF.

The chain couples TRBV30 to TRBJ2-7; the D call from TCRdb, TRBD2, cannot be confirmed without DNA. The CDR3 consists of 13 residues. CDR1 and CDR2 from the germline V gene are GTSNPN and SVGIG (reference sequence). This chain's CDR3 is CACLAGPGMKQYF.

The chain joins TRBV12-3 or TRBV12-4 to TRBJ1-2; no DNA is available, so the TRBD1 call from TCRdb remains unchecked. The CDR3 contains 15 residues. The CDR3 region is CASRTTGSVNNGYTF.

The gene calls are TRBV3-1 and TRBJ2-1; the TRBD2 assignment by TCRdb is unverifiable without DNA. CDR1 and CDR2 from the germline V gene are LGHDT and YNNKEL (reference sequence). The CDR3 loop spans 13 amino acids. The CDR3 protein is CASSQREFNEQFF.

The gene calls are TRBV27 and TRBJ2-5. Germline values: CDR1 MNHEY, CDR2 SMNVEV (reference sequence). This CDR3 contains 14 residues. CDR3 in amino acids: CASSLGQTQGTQYF.

The genes are TRBV7-8 and TRBJ2-5; TCRdb gives TRBD2 as the D gene, but with no DNA this cannot be confirmed. Looked up from germline, CDR1 is SGHVS and CDR2 is FQNEAQ. CDR3 size: 15 residues. The CDR3 loop reads CASRSSGGSEETQYF.

The J gene is TRBJ2-1, the V gene TRBV11-2; TCRdb proposes TRBD1, but this gene call is untestable without DNA. From germline, CDR1 is SGHAT and CDR2 FQNNGV. The CDR3 length is 15 residues. CDR3 residues: CASSTRQGRINEQFF.

The CDR3 region is CASSFPGLAGALYNEQFF. The rearrangement uses TRBV5-1 and TRBJ2-1; TCRdb names TRBD2, which stays unverified in the absence of DNA. Germline V gene lookup returns CDR1 SGHRS and CDR2 YFSETQ. The CDR3 extends over 18 amino acids.

The chain has TRBV7-9 and TRBJ1-5; the TRBD1 assignment by TCRdb is unverifiable without DNA. The germline V gene has CDR1 SEHNR and CDR2 FQNEAQ (reference sequence). CDR3 length equals 16 residues. CDR3 amino acids: CASSLGPGGGNQPQHF.

This rearrangement joins TRBV24-1 to TRBJ2-1; there is no DNA to check the TCRdb D call of TRBD2. This CDR3 is 15 amino acids long. The germline CDR1 and CDR2 sequences are KGHDR and SFDVKD. The CDR3 here is CAAGTSGRSYNEQFF.

V gene TRBV24-1 combines with J gene TRBJ2-1; TCRdb selects TRBD1, and the lack of DNA leaves this call unchecked. There are 14 residues in the CDR3. From germline, CDR1 is KGHDR and CDR2 SFDVKD. The CDR3 sequence: CATSPGAWFNEQFF.

The chain links TRBV5-1 to TRBJ1-1; checking the TCRdb D call of TRBD1 is not possible without DNA. The CDR3 has 16 amino acids. From germline, CDR1 is SGHRS and CDR2 YFSETQ. CDR3 residues: CASSLTRDRTYTEAFF.

V is TRBV6-5 and J is TRBJ1-6; TCRdb outputs TRBD1, but without DNA this stays unchecked. Per the germline V gene, CDR1 is MNHEY and CDR2 is SVGAGI. The CDR3 consists of 16 residues. CDR3 loop: CASSYSDGTGSIRLHF.

The chain combines TRBV27 with TRBJ2-2; TCRdb calls TRBD2, which cannot be checked without DNA. In germline, CDR1 is MNHEY, CDR2 SMNVEV (reference sequence). The CDR3 covers 16 residues. The CDR3 sequence: CASSWVAGPNTGELFF.

The chain is built from TRBV5-1 and TRBJ2-5; no DNA is available, so the TRBD1 call from TCRdb remains unchecked. Germline V gene data show CDR1 as SGHRS and CDR2 as YFSETQ. This CDR3 region has 15 residues. The CDR3 sequence: CASSIGARAQETQYF.

The V gene is TRBV10-3, the J gene TRBJ1-5; as DNA is missing, the TRBD1 call by TCRdb cannot be tested. Germline V CDR1 and CDR2: ENHRY, SYGVKD. CDR3 size: 16 residues. CDR3 in amino acids: CAISVDRASFNQPQHF.

The V gene is TRBV20-1, the J gene TRBJ2-1; the TCRdb D gene call, TRBD2, has no DNA to confirm it. This CDR3 has 17 amino acids. Germline V gene data show CDR1 as DFQATT and CDR2 as SNEGSKA (reference sequence). The chain's CDR3 is CSAQGLAGGNRFDEQFF.